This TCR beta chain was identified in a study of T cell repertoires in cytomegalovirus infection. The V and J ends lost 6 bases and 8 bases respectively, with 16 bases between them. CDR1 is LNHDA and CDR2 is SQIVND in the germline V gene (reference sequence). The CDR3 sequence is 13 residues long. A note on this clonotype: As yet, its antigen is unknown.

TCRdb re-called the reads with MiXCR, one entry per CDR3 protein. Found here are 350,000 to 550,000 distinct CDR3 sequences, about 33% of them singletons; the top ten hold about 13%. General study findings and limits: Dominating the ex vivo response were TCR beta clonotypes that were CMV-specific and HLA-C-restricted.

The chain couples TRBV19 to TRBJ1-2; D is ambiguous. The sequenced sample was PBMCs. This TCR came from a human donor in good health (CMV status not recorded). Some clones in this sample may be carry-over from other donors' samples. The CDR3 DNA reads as TGTGCCAGTAGCATGTCGGCCGCGGGCGGCTACACCTTC. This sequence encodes CASSMSAAGGYTF.